This TCR beta chain is drawn from a study of breast tumors, draining lymph nodes, adjacent tissues. General study points: Most tumor T cells seemingly derive from lymph node, then expand in tumor. Luminal-like breast cancer showed significantly higher tumor–nontumor repertoire similarity than basal-like. Compared with lymph nodes, tumors were less diverse; compared with nontumor tissue, more.

TCRdb itself ran the multiplex PCR reads through MiXCR, one entry per CDR3 protein. In the table there are over 150,000 distinct CDR3 sequences, approximately 30% of which are singletons. The lymph nodes were axillary draining lymph nodes from breast cancer patients. Germline assignment: CDR1 DFQATT and CDR2 SNEGSKA (reference sequence). CDR3 length: 14 amino acids. V lost 6 bases, J lost 3 bases, and 5 bases stayed unmatched. This clonotype has ten or more counts. What it binds is not known. Material: axillary lymph node tissue. The sequence was collected from a female donor with breast cancer. Some clones in this sample may be carry-over from other donors' samples. This chain uses TRBV20-1 with TRBJ2-1, with 10 nucleotides matching TRBD2. CDR3 sequence (DNA): TGCAGTGCCCCGGGACTAGCGAACTACAATGAGCAGTTCTTC. Residues: CSAPGLANYNEQFF.